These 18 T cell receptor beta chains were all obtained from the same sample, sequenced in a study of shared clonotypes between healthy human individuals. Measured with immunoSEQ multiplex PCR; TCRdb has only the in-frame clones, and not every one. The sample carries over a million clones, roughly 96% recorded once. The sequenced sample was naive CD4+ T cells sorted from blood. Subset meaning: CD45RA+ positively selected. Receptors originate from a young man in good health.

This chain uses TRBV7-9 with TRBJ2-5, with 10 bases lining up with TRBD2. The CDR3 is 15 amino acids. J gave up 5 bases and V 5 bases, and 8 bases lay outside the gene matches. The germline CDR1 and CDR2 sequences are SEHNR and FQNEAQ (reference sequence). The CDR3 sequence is CASSHSTSGRETQYF. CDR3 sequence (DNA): TGTGCCAGCAGCCATTCGACTAGCGGGCGGGAGACCCAGTACTTC.

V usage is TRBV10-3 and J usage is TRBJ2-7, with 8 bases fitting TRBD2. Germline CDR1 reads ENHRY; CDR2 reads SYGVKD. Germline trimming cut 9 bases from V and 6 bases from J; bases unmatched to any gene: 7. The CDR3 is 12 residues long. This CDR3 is CAMAGGNGEQYF. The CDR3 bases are TGTGCCATGGCGGGGGGTAATGGCGAGCAGTACTTC.

The CDR3 is CASSPTGSYGYTF. The CDR3 region has the DNA TGTGCCAGCAGCCCAACCGGTTCCTATGGCTACACCTTC. The chain links TRBV7-3 to TRBJ1-2; no clear D gene. The CDR3 spans 13 residues. V lost 5 bases, J lost 4 bases, and 11 bases lay in between. Germline V lookup: CDR1 SGHTA, CDR2 FQGTGA.

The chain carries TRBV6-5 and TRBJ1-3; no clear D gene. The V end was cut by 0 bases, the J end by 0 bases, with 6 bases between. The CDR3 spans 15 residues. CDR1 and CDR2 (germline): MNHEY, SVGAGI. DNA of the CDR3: TGTGCCAGCAGTTACTCGGCGCCCTCTGGAAACACCATATATTTT. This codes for CASSYSAPSGNTIYF.

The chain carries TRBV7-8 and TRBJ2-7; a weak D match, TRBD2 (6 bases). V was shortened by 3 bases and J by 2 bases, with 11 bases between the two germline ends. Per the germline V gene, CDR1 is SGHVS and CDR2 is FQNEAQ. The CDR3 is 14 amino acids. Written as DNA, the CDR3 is TGTGCCAGCAGCTTCATGTGGGAGGCCTACGAGCAGTACTTC. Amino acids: CASSFMWEAYEQYF.

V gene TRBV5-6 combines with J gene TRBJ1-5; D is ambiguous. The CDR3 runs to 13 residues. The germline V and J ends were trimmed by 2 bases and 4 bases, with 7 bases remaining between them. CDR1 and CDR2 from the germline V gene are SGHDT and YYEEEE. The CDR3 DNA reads TGTGCCAGCAGCTTTGGGCCAAATCAGCCCCAGCATTTT. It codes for CASSFGPNQPQHF.

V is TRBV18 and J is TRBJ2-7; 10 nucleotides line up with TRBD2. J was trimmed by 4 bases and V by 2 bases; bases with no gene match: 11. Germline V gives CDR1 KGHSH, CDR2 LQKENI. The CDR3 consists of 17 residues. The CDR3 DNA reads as TGTGCCAGCTCACCATCTCTCCGACTAGCGGGTCAATACGAGCAGTACTTC. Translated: CASSPSLRLAGQYEQYF.

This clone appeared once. The CDR3 protein is CASSIGQYGYTF. The DNA of the CDR3 is TGTGCCAGCAGCATTGGACAGTATGGCTACACCTTC. The chain couples TRBV11-2 to TRBJ1-2, with a weak D call TRBD1 (6 bases). This CDR3 has 12 amino acids. Germline values: CDR1 SGHAT, CDR2 FQNNGV. Trimming left V 5 bases short and J 5 bases short, with 9 bases between.

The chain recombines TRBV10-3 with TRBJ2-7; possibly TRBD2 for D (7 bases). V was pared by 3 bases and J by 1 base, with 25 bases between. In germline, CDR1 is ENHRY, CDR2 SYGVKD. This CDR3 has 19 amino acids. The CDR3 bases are TGTGCCATCAGTGACCCTACCAGGGGCGCGGGAGAGATTTCCTACGAGCAGTACTTC. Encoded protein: CAISDPTRGAGEISYEQYF.

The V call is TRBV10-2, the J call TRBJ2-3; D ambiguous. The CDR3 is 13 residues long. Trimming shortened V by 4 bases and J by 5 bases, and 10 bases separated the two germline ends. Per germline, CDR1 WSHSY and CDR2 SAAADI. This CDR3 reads CASSGTPQDTQYF. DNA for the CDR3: TGCGCCAGCAGTGGGACGCCACAAGATACGCAGTATTTT.

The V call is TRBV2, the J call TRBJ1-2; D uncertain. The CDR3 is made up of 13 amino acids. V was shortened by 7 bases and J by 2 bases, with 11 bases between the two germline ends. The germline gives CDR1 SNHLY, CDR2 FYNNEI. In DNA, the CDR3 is TGTGCCAGCATGCGAGGAGTGAACTATGGCTACACCTTC. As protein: CASMRGVNYGYTF.

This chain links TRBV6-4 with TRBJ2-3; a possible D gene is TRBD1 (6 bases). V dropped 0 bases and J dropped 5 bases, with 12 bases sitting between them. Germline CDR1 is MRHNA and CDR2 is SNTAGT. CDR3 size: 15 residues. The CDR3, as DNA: TGTGCCAGCAGTGACTCACACAGGGTTGGAGATACGCAGTATTTT. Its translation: CASSDSHRVGDTQYF.

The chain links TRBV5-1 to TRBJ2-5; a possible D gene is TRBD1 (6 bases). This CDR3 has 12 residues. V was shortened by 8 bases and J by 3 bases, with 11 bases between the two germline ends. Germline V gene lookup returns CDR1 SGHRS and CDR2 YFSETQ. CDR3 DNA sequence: TGCGCCAGAGTAGACAGGAAAGAGACCCAGTACTTC. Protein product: CARVDRKETQYF.

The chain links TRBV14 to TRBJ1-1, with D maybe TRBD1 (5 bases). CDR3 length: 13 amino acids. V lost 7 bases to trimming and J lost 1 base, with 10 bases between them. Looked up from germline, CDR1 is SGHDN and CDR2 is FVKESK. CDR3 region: CASNTGPNTEAFF. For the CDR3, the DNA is TGTGCCAGCAACACAGGACCGAACACTGAAGCTTTCTTT.

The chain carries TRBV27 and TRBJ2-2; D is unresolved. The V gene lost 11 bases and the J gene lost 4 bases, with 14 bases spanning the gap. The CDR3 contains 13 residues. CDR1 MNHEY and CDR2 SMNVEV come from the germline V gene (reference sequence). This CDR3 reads CAGRSSGTGELFF. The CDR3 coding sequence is TGTGCCGGTCGGAGCAGTGGCACCGGGGAGCTGTTTTTT.

CDR3 sequence: CASSLRSGREYEQYF. The CDR3, as DNA: TGTGCCAGCAGCTTGAGGAGCGGGAGGGAGTACGAGCAGTACTTC. The chain employs TRBV5-6 and TRBJ2-7; 10 bases match TRBD2. Germline values: CDR1 SGHDT, CDR2 YYEEEE. The CDR3 covers 15 residues. Unmatched junction bases numbered 5, after V lost 1 base and J lost 4 bases.

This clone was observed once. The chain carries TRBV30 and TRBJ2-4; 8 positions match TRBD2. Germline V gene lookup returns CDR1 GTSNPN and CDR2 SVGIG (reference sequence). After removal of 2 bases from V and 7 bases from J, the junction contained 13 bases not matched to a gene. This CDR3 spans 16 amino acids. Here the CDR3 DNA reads TGTGCCTGGAGTCCTATGGGTGCGGGAGGCGGGAACATTCAGTACTTC. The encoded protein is CAWSPMGAGGGNIQYF. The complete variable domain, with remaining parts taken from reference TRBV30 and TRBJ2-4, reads SQTIHQWPATLVQPVGSPLSLECTVEGTSNPNLYWYRQAAGRGLQLLFYSVGIGQISSEVPQNLSASRPQDRQFILSSKKLLLSDSGFYLCAWSPMGAGGGNIQYFGAGTRLSVL.

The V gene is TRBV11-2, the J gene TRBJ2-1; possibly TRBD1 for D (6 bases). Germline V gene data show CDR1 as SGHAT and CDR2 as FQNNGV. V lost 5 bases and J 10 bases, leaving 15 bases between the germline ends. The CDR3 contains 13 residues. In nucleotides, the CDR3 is TGTGCCAGCAGCCCCCGGACAGCCCCCGAGCAGTTCTTC. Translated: CASSPRTAPEQFF.